The 20 T cell receptor beta chains presented below share a single source sample, sequenced in a study of blood T cell repertoires in COVID-19. Assay: immunoSEQ multiplex PCR; the TCRdb copy retains only in-frame clones and omits some. The sample yields tens of thousands of clones, about 88% seen once. Sequenced: peripheral blood. All receptors come from a human donor in a cohort sampled during active COVID-19.

This clone is medium-sized by share. This sequence joins TRBV5-1 and TRBJ1-6, with D possibly TRBD1 on 6 matching bases. V lost 3 bases and J lost 14, with 18 bases in between. Per the germline V gene, CDR1 is SGHRS and CDR2 is YFSETQ. The CDR3 length is 14 residues. The CDR3 nucleotides are TGCGCCAGCAGCTGGGGACATCGGTTTCGGACCCTCCACTTT. Translated, it gives CASSWGHRFRTLHF. The full variable domain, in which reference TRBV5-1 and TRBJ1-6 provide the parts outside the CDR3, is KAGVTQTPRYLIKTRGQQVTLSCSPISGHRSVSWYQQTPGQGLQFLFEYFSETQRNKGNFPGRFSGRQFSNSRSEMNVSTLELGDSALYLCASSWGHRFRTLHFGNGTRLTVT.

The chain links TRBV28 to TRBJ2-7; perhaps TRBD2 as D (5 bases). V lost 6 bases and J 0 bases, leaving 15 bases between the germline ends. Looked up from germline, CDR1 is MDHEN and CDR2 is SYDVKM. CDR3 length: 15 amino acids. CDR3 in DNA: TGTGCCAGCAGCGTTAGCGTTGATATCTCCTACGAGCAGTACTTC. Its protein is CASSVSVDISYEQYF.

The gene calls are TRBV11-3 and TRBJ2-7; possible D gene TRBD2, 6 bases. V shed 1 base and J shed 2 bases, with 12 bases lying between them. This CDR3 is built from 15 residues. Germline V gene data show CDR1 as SGHNT and CDR2 as YENEEA. CDR3 sequence: CASSLGTGTPYEQYF. Here the CDR3 DNA reads TGTGCCAGCAGCTTAGGCACCGGGACTCCCTACGAGCAGTACTTC.

The J gene is TRBJ2-3, the V gene TRBV11-2; tentatively, D is TRBD2 (7 bases). The CDR3 is 15 amino acids. Germline V gene lookup returns CDR1 SGHAT and CDR2 FQNNGV. The V and J ends lost 5 bases and 6 bases respectively, with 18 bases between them. The CDR3 bases are TGTGCCAGCAGCGCCGCCCGGGGGGCGGCGGATACGCAGTATTTT. Amino acids: CASSAARGAADTQYF.

This chain joins TRBV6-5 and TRBJ1-1, with 10 bases matching TRBD1. Germline assignment: CDR1 MNHEY and CDR2 SVGAGI. This CDR3 comprises 14 residues. J was trimmed by 7 bases and V by 4 bases; bases with no gene match: 6. The CDR3 DNA is TGTGCCAGCAGTTCCAGGACAGGGGGGTTTGAAGCTTTCTTT. Its protein product is CASSSRTGGFEAFF.

The chain couples TRBV3-1 (or the pseudogene TRBV3-2) to TRBJ2-1, with 13 bases that match TRBD2. V gave up 0 bases and J gave up 3 bases; unmatched junction bases: 5. The CDR3 consists of 18 residues. CDR1 is LGHDT, CDR2 YNNKEL, per germline (reference sequence). As DNA, the CDR3 is TGTGCCAGCAGCCAAGAACGGACTAGCGGGAGTAGCTACAATGAGCAGTTCTTC. Amino acids: CASSQERTSGSSYNEQFF.

V and J are TRBV28 and TRBJ2-1; TRBD2 might be the D (5 bases). This CDR3 contains 16 residues. Germline lookup yields CDR1 MDHEN and CDR2 SYDVKM. Trimming shortened V by 5 bases and J by 0 bases, and 14 bases separated the two germline ends. The CDR3 sequence is CASSEASGPSYNEQFF. The CDR3 DNA sequence: TGTGCCAGCAGTGAAGCAAGCGGACCCTCCTACAATGAGCAGTTCTTC.

The rearrangement uses TRBV5-6 and TRBJ2-1, with D unresolved. Germline CDR1 reads SGHDT; CDR2 reads YYEEEE. V was shortened by 4 bases and J by 7 bases, with 9 bases between the two germline ends. This CDR3 is built from 12 residues. The CDR3 sequence: CASSGGKNEQFF. For the CDR3, the DNA is TGTGCCAGCAGCGGCGGTAAGAATGAGCAGTTCTTC. Filled out from reference TRBV5-6 and TRBJ2-1, the complete variable domain reads DAGVTQSPTHLIKTRGQQVTLRCSPKSGHDTVSWYQQALGQGPQFIFQYYEEEERQRGNFPDRFSGHQFPNYSSELNVNALLLGDSALYLCASSGGKNEQFFGPGTRLTVL.

The genes are TRBV29-1 and TRBJ2-7, with TRBD1 matching 8 bases. The CDR3 has 16 amino acids. From germline, CDR1 is SQVTM and CDR2 ANQGSEA. The ends lost 1 base at V and 2 bases at J; junction bases unmatched: 10. DNA of the CDR3: TGCAGCGTTGAAGCGAGGGGGCCAGGGGGCCCCTACGAGCAGTACTTC. Residues: CSVEARGPGGPYEQYF.

A single count supports this clone. The V gene is TRBV18, the J gene TRBJ1-3, with a possible D match to TRBD1 (6 bases). The CDR3 extends over 15 amino acids. V shed 6 bases and J shed 0 bases, with 12 bases lying between them. Germline V lookup: CDR1 KGHSH, CDR2 LQKENI. The CDR3 is CASSPGQNSGNTIYF. Here the CDR3 DNA reads TGTGCCAGCTCCCCCGGACAGAACTCTGGAAACACCATATATTTT.

The chain couples TRBV7-6 to TRBJ2-2; no clear D. The V end lost 5 bases, the J end lost 1 base, and 8 bases lay between the germline ends. Germline CDR1 SGHVS, CDR2 FNYEAQ. CDR3 length: 14 amino acids. CDR3 bases: TGTGCCAGCAGCCCTAGGTTGAACACCGGGGAGCTGTTTTTT. Its protein product is CASSPRLNTGELFF.

This clone was picked up a small number of times. The rearrangement uses TRBV2 and TRBJ2-5; the D is unclear. Per germline, CDR1 SNHLY and CDR2 FYNNEI. The CDR3 length is 13 residues. V was clipped by 8 bases and J by 0 bases, with 10 bases between them. The CDR3 DNA is TGTGCCAGCTCGGAGCAGCACCAAGAGACCCAGTACTTC. Translated, it gives CASSEQHQETQYF.

V usage is TRBV9 and J usage is TRBJ1-1; D is possibly TRBD1 (6 bases). The V end lost 0 bases, the J end lost 5 bases, and 17 bases lay between the germline ends. Germline V CDR1 and CDR2: SGDLS, YYNGEE. The CDR3 sequence is 16 residues long. CDR3 coding DNA: TGTGCCAGCAGCGTAGACCGGGGGGGCTCGGGGACTGAAGCTTTCTTT. It yields the protein CASSVDRGGSGTEAFF.

J is TRBJ1-6 and V is TRBV5-8, with D hard to call. Germline V gene data show CDR1 as SGHTS and CDR2 as YDEGEE. This CDR3 is 16 amino acids long. Trimming left V 0 bases short and J 6 bases short, with 13 bases between. The CDR3 bases are TGTGCCAGCAGCTTGGGCTTTCCGCGGGCTAATTCACCCCTCCACTTT. Protein: CASSLGFPRANSPLHF.

The genes are TRBV4-1 and TRBJ1-1, with 8 bases lining up with TRBD1. This CDR3 is 14 amino acids long. The junction had 2 bases not matched to a gene; V was cut back by 0 bases and J by 5 bases. The germline CDR1 and CDR2 sequences are MGHRA and YSYEKL. CDR3 residues: CASSQEGTGTEAFF. Here the CDR3 DNA reads TGCGCCAGCAGCCAAGAAGGGACAGGAACTGAAGCTTTCTTT.

The rearrangement uses TRBV7-2 and TRBJ2-7; 7 positions agree with TRBD2. Germline trimming cut 7 bases from V and 3 bases from J; bases unmatched to any gene: 9. The CDR3 has 14 residues. Germline lookup yields CDR1 SGHTA and CDR2 FQGNSA. Written as DNA, the CDR3 is TGTGCCAGCACCGAAGCGGGAAGTCACTACGAGCAGTACTTC. Translated: CASTEAGSHYEQYF.

This chain joins TRBV2 and TRBJ1-5; D is ambiguous. V was pared by 1 base and J by 2 bases, with 6 bases between. Germline-derived CDR1 and CDR2 are SNHLY and FYNNEI. The CDR3 contains 14 residues. The CDR3 coding sequence is TGTGCCAGCAGTGAAGAGAGGGGCAATCAGCCCCAGCATTTT. It translates to CASSEERGNQPQHF.

This chain uses TRBV4-3 with TRBJ1-6; D not resolved. Germline loops: CDR1 LGHNA, CDR2 YSLEER. CDR3 length: 18 amino acids. V was clipped by 3 bases and J by 2 bases, with 17 bases between them. This CDR3 is CASSQPPGADTYNSPLHF. The CDR3 DNA reads TGCGCCAGCAGCCAGCCCCCGGGAGCGGATACCTATAATTCACCCCTCCACTTT.

CDR3 nucleotide sequence: TGTGCCAGCACCTCAGCGGGACCCAACACAGATACGCAGTATTTT. Protein product: CASTSAGPNTDTQYF. This chain connects TRBV28 to TRBJ2-3; 7 nucleotides line up with TRBD2. The CDR3 contains 15 residues. Germline V gene sequence: CDR1 MDHEN, CDR2 SYDVKM. After removal of 7 bases from V and 2 bases from J, the junction contained 9 bases not matched to a gene.

This clone was counted once. The chain carries TRBV5-8 and TRBJ2-1; 11 nucleotides align to TRBD2. The germline gives CDR1 SGHTS, CDR2 YDEGEE. Trimming cost V 1 base and J 8 bases; bases outside gene matches: 5. The CDR3 totals 15 residues. The CDR3 nucleotides read TGTGCCAGCAGCTTGCTAGCGGGAGGTTCTGATGAGCAGTTCTTC. Translating it yields CASSLLAGGSDEQFF.